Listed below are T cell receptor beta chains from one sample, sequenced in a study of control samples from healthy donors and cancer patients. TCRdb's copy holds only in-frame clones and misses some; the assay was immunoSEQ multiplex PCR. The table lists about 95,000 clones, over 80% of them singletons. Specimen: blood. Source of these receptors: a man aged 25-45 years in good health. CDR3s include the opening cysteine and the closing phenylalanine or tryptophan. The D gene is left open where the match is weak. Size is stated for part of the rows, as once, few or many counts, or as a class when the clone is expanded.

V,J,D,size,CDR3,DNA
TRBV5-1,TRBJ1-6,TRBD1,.,CASSDGTAINSPLHF,TGCGCCAGCAGCGACGGGACAGCGATCAATTCACCCCTCCACTTT
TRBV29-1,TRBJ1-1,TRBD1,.,CSVHRDSTEAFF,TGCAGCGTCCACCGGGACAGTACTGAAGCTTTCTTT
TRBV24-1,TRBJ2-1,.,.,CATSDLRRGPRDNEQFF,TGTGCCACCAGTGATTTGCGGCGGGGGCCGAGGGACAATGAGCAGTTCTTC
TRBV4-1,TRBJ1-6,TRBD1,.,CASSNRAGGGSPLHF,TGCGCCAGCAGCAACAGAGCAGGGGGAGGATCACCCCTCCACTTT
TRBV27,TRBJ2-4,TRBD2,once,CASSLVLAGAKNIQYF,TGTGCCAGCAGTTTAGTCCTAGCGGGAGCCAAAAACATTCAGTACTTC
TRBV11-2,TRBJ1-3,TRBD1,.,CASSLTGDGNTIYF,TGTGCCAGCAGCCTCACAGGGGATGGAAACACCATATATTTT
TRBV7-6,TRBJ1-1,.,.,CASSPNLSGRFTEAFF,TGTGCCAGCAGCCCTAATTTGTCGGGACGCTTCACTGAAGCTTTCTTT
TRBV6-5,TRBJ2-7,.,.,CASSLSGYSYEQYF,TGTGCCAGCAGTTTGTCAGGTTACTCCTACGAGCAGTACTTC
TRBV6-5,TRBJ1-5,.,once,CASNPHGGGGQPQHF,TGTGCCAGCAACCCCCATGGGGGGGGTGGTCAGCCCCAGCATTTT
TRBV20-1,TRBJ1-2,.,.,CSASGGQNYGYTF,TGCAGTGCCAGTGGGGGGCAGAACTATGGCTACACCTTC
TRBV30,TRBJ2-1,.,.,CAWSGGRGVSSYNEQFF,TGTGCCTGGAGTGGGGGCAGGGGGGTAAGCTCCTACAATGAGCAGTTCTTC
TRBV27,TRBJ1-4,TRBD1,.,CASSSQGGEEKLFF,TGTGCCAGCAGTTCGCAGGGGGGGGAAGAAAAACTGTTTTTT
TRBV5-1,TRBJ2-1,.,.,CASSFQVNEQFF,TGCGCCAGCAGCTTTCAGGTCAATGAGCAGTTCTTC
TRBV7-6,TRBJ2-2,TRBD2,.,CASSLRWGGDTGELFF,TGTGCCAGCAGCTTACGGTGGGGGGGTGACACCGGGGAGCTGTTTTTT
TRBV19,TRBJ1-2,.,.,CATSGQSYGYTF,TGTGCCACTAGTGGACAGTCGTATGGCTACACCTTC
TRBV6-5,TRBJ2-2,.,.,CASSYGGAGELFF,TGTGCCAGCAGTTACGGAGGGGCCGGGGAGCTGTTTTTT
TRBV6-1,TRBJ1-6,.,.,CASSVNWDRLNSPLHF,TGTGCCAGCAGTGTTAATTGGGACCGCCTTAATTCACCCCTCCACTTT
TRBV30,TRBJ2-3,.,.,CAWSLSPDTQYF,TGTGCCTGGAGTCTAAGCCCAGATACGCAGTATTTT
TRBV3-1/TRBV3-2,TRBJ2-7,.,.,CASSRTSQGPSYEQYF,TGTGCCAGCAGCCGAACATCACAGGGTCCCTCCTACGAGCAGTACTTC
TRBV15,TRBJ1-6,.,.,CATSRVYPGHNNSPLHF,TGTGCCACCAGCAGAGTATATCCGGGACACAATAATTCACCCCTCCACTTT
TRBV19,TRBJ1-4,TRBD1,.,CASSPTQGLNEKLFF,TGTGCCAGTAGCCCCACACAGGGGCTTAATGAAAAACTGTTTTTT
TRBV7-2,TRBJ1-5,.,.,CASSLQSFNQPQHF,TGTGCCAGCAGCTTACAAAGTTTCAATCAGCCCCAGCATTTT
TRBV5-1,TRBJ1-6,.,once,CASSLSQQSLLHF,TGCGCCAGCAGCTTATCCCAACAGTCACTCCTCCACTTT
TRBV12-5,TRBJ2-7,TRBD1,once,CASGLTSGGWGTYEQYF,TGTGCTAGTGGTTTGACCTCAGGGGGATGGGGCACCTACGAGCAGTACTTC
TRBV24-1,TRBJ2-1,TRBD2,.,CATSDPDTSGGALEVNEQFF,TGTGCCACCAGTGATCCCGATACTAGCGGGGGGGCCTTGGAGGTGAATGAGCAGTTCTTC
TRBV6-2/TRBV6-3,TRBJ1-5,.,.,CASSYPGAQTHQPQHF,TGTGCCAGCAGTTACCCAGGGGCCCAGACCCATCAGCCCCAGCATTTT
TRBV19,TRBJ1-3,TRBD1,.,CASSTLATGGNGNTIYF,TGTGCCAGTAGTACCCTGGCGACAGGGGGAAATGGAAACACCATATATTTT
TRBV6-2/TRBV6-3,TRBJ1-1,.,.,CASSYAQNTEAFF,TGTGCCAGCAGTTACGCGCAGAACACTGAAGCTTTCTTT
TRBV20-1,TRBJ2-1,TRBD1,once,CSADRGDEQFF,TGCAGTGCTGACAGGGGGGATGAGCAGTTCTTC